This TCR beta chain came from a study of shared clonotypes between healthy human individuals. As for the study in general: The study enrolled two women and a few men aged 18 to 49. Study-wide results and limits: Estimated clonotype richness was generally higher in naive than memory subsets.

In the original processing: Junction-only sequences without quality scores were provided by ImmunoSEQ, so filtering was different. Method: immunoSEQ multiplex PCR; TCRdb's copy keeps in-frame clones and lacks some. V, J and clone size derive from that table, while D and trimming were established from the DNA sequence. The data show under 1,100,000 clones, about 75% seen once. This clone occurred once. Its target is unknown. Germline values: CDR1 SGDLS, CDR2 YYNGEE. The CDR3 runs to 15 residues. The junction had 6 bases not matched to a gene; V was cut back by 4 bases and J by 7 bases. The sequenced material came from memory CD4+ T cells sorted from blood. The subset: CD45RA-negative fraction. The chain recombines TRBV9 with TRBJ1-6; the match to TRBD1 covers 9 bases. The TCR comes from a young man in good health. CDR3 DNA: TGTGCCAGCAGCTCTACCGGGACAGGGAATTCACCCCTCCACTTT. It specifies CASSSTGTGNSPLHF. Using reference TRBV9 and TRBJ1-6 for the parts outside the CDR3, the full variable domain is DSGVTQTPKHLITATGQRVTLRCSPRSGDLSVYWYQQSLDQGLQFLIQYYNGEERAKGNILERFSAQQFPDLHSELNLSSLELGDSALYFCASSSTGTGNSPLHFGNGTRLTVT.